The next 18 T cell receptor beta chains were all read from a single sample in a study of neurological immune-mediated disorders. Stated time point: technical triplicate 3. TCRdb analysed the 5' RACE reads with MiXCR anew, one entry per CDR3 protein. The table shows about 45,000 distinct CDR3 sequences, with about 22% occurring only once. The sample consisted of PBMCs. These receptors were taken from a man in his 60s with HTLV-1-associated myelopathy (HAM/TSP).

This clonotype turned up a few times. The chain carries TRBV5-6 and TRBJ2-5; 11 bases map to TRBD1. V gave up 4 bases and J gave up 7 bases; unmatched junction bases: 6. The CDR3 extends over 14 amino acids. Germline V lookup: CDR1 SGHDT, CDR2 YYEEEE. CDR3 region: CASSRTGGDGTQYF. CDR3 in DNA: TGTGCCAGCAGCCGGACAGGGGGCGACGGGACCCAGTACTTC.

This clonotype came up once. V is TRBV2 and J is TRBJ2-3; D gene uncertain. The CDR3 has 15 amino acids. The V end was cut by 2 bases, the J end by 1 base, with 10 bases between. Germline loops: CDR1 SNHLY, CDR2 FYNNEI. CDR3 sequence reads: CASSEMPARTDTQYF. CDR3 DNA: TGTGCCAGCAGTGAAATGCCAGCGCGCACAGATACGCAGTATTTT.

This clonotype was counted many times. J is TRBJ1-2 and V is TRBV6-1; D perhaps matches TRBD1 (5 bases). Germline CDR1 reads MNHNS; CDR2 reads SASEGT. V was cut by 5 bases and J by 6 bases, with 13 bases left in between. This CDR3 is 13 amino acids long. The CDR3 sequence is CASSLDIRNGYTF. In nucleotides, the CDR3 is TGTGCCAGCAGTTTGGACATTCGGAATGGCTACACCTTC.

This clonotype has at least ten counts. This chain uses TRBV5-6 with TRBJ2-1, with D tentatively TRBD2 (6 bases). Germline V gives CDR1 SGHDT, CDR2 YYEEEE. Trimming removed 4 bases at V and 8 bases at J, with 13 bases between. The CDR3 spans 13 residues. CDR3 coding DNA: TGTGCCAGCAGCCCCGAGTGGGGGGATGAGCAGTTCTTC. Protein product: CASSPEWGDEQFF.

With regard to this clonotype: This may stem from a read error, because a much larger clone lies one nucleotide away. The chain employs TRBV7-9 and TRBJ2-1; D gene ambiguous. The CDR3 consists of 14 residues. Germline V lookup: CDR1 SEHNR, CDR2 FQNEAQ (reference sequence). CDR3 loop: CANSAPNDVNEQFF. The CDR3 nucleotides read TGTGCCAACAGCGCCCCCAATGACGTGAATGAGCAGTTCTTC.

This clonotype was counted many times. The rearrangement joins TRBV20-1 to TRBJ2-3, with a weak D call TRBD2 (5 bases). Germline V CDR1 and CDR2: DFQATT, SNEGSKA (reference sequence). The CDR3 contains 15 residues. Trimming took off 0 bases at V and 0 bases at J, with 10 bases between the two ends. Here the CDR3 DNA reads TGCAGTGCTAGAGATGGCGGGCCGAGCACAGATACGCAGTATTTT. Amino acid sequence: CSARDGGPSTDTQYF.

This clonotype was seen many times. The V and J genes are TRBV5-6 and TRBJ2-3, with D unclear. Trimming cost V 2 bases and J 0 bases, with 10 bases left between them. This CDR3 is 15 amino acids long. Germline CDR1 is SGHDT and CDR2 is YYEEEE. The CDR3 bases are TGTGCCAGCAGCTTCGCCTCTATTAGCACAGATACGCAGTATTTT. Protein sequence: CASSFASISTDTQYF.

This clonotype was found a few times. The chain carries TRBV6-1 and TRBJ2-5, with D tentatively TRBD2 (6 bases). Germline loops: CDR1 MNHNS, CDR2 SASEGT. CDR3 length equals 15 residues. V was clipped by 0 bases and J by 7 bases, with 15 bases between them. The CDR3 region is CASSEASGHGGTQYF. The CDR3 DNA reads TGTGCCAGCAGTGAAGCCAGCGGTCACGGGGGGACCCAGTACTTC.

This clonotype has ten or more counts. The V and J genes are TRBV12-3 or TRBV12-4 and TRBJ1-2; TRBD1 might be the D (5 bases). Trimming stripped 6 bases from V and 9 bases from J, with 20 bases between. This CDR3 contains 14 residues. The CDR3 sequence is CASRNYGTVVSYTF. CDR3 sequence (DNA): TGTGCCAGCAGGAATTACGGGACGGTAGTAAGCTACACCTTC.

A few counts support this clonotype. V usage is TRBV7-9 and J usage is TRBJ2-1; possibly TRBD2 for D (6 bases). Germline V CDR1 and CDR2: SEHNR, FQNEAQ (reference sequence). This CDR3 is 13 amino acids long. V was cut by 6 bases and J by 4 bases, with 10 bases left in between. CDR3 DNA sequence: TGTGCCAGCAGGTCTAGCGCGTACAATGAGCAGTTCTTC. Protein product: CASRSSAYNEQFF.

In its sample, this clonotype was seen many times. The chain employs TRBV7-2 and TRBJ2-1, with 8 nucleotides matching TRBD1. This CDR3 comprises 13 residues. The V and J ends lost 5 bases and 7 bases, in that order; junction bases with no gene match: 4. Per the germline V gene, CDR1 is SGHTA and CDR2 is FQGNSA. CDR3 amino acids: CASSARTGNEQFF. CDR3 DNA sequence: TGTGCCAGCAGCGCCCGGACAGGGAATGAGCAGTTCTTC.

The sample holds a few counts of this clonotype. The CDR3 is CASSQGAFGEQYF. In DNA form, the CDR3 reads TGCGCCAGCAGCCAAGGAGCGTTTGGGGAGCAGTACTTC. This rearrangement joins TRBV4-1 to TRBJ2-7; the D is unclear. CDR1 MGHRA and CDR2 YSYEKL come from the germline V gene. The length of the CDR3 is 13 residues. Between the trimmed V and J ends, which lost 1 base and 7 bases, there was a span of 11 bases.

The J gene is TRBJ2-7, the V gene TRBV28; D is perhaps TRBD2 (5 bases). Germline V gene lookup returns CDR1 MDHEN and CDR2 SYDVKM. The CDR3 is 17 amino acids. Trimming cost V 1 base and J 7 bases, with 23 bases left between them. Written as DNA, the CDR3 is TGTGCCAGCAGTTTATCAGGAGGCCCTCAAGGACGGAGGGAGCAGTACTTC. This gives the protein CASSLSGGPQGRREQYF. Drawing the rest from reference TRBV28 and TRBJ2-7, the complete variable domain is DVKVTQSSRYLVKRTGEKVFLECVQDMDHENMFWYRQDPGLGLRLIYFSYDVKMKEKGDIPEGYSVSREKKERFSLILESASTNQTSMYLCASSLSGGPQGRREQYFGPGTRLTVT.

The table lists this clonotype with many counts. J is TRBJ1-2 and V is TRBV5-1; 7 bases are shared with TRBD1. The CDR3 extends over 14 amino acids. Per germline, CDR1 SGHRS and CDR2 YFSETQ. After removal of 0 bases from V and 5 bases from J, the junction contained 4 bases not matched to a gene. The CDR3 coding sequence is TGCGCCAGCAGCTTGGACAGGGGCGAATATGGCTACACCTTC. It yields the protein CASSLDRGEYGYTF.

Ten or more counts support this clonotype. V usage is TRBV20-1 and J usage is TRBJ1-5; D ambiguous. The CDR3 runs to 17 residues. V was cut by 0 bases and J by 2 bases, with 17 bases left in between. Germline assignment: CDR1 DFQATT and CDR2 SNEGSKA (reference sequence). CDR3 protein: CSARDRSRASGNQPQHF. CDR3 DNA sequence: TGCAGTGCTAGAGATCGATCAAGAGCAAGCGGCAATCAGCCCCAGCATTTT.

This clonotype was observed at least ten times. The V and J genes are TRBV6-1 and TRBJ1-1, with D perhaps TRBD1 (6 bases). Trimming left V 7 bases short and J 5 bases short, with 17 bases between. The CDR3 loop spans 14 amino acids. Germline CDR1 MNHNS, CDR2 SASEGT. The CDR3 DNA reads TGTGCCAGCATTAAGACTCAGGGGAATACTGAAGCTTTCTTT. Protein sequence: CASIKTQGNTEAFF.

This clonotype was seen at least ten times. The chain employs TRBV7-2 and TRBJ1-1; D is possibly TRBD1 (5 bases). V lost 8 bases and J lost 3, with 7 bases in between. Germline CDR1 reads SGHTA; CDR2 reads FQGNSA. The CDR3 has 11 amino acids. The CDR3 nucleotides read TGTGCCAGCCGACAGCACACTGAAGCTTTCTTT. It is translated as CASRQHTEAFF.

This clonotype has a count of ten or more. The CDR3 reads CAASTSGRPNEQFF. DNA for the CDR3: TGTGCCGCCTCAACTAGCGGGAGGCCCAATGAGCAGTTCTTC. This chain links TRBV10-3 with TRBJ2-1; 12 nucleotides match TRBD2. Germline assignment: CDR1 ENHRY and CDR2 SYGVKD. V trimming: 11 bases; J trimming: 6 bases; junction bases outside the gene matches: 8. The CDR3 is made up of 14 amino acids.